Shown below are 9 T cell receptor beta chains from a single sample sequenced in a study of shared clonotypes between healthy human individuals. Measured with immunoSEQ multiplex PCR; TCRdb has only the in-frame clones, and not every one. The profile covers hundreds of thousands of clones, with around 74% appearing a single time and less than 2% taken by the ten largest. The sample consisted of memory CD4+ T cells sorted from blood. Subset specified: CD45RA-negative fraction. These receptors all come from a woman aged 30 to 39 in good health.

The chain recombines TRBV27 with TRBJ1-4, with D perhaps TRBD1 (5 bases). V lost 4 bases, J lost 8 bases, and 14 bases lay in between. The CDR3 is made up of 14 amino acids. Germline V lookup: CDR1 MNHEY, CDR2 SMNVEV (reference sequence). The CDR3 sequence is CASSSQGRREKLFF. The CDR3, as DNA: TGTGCCAGCAGTTCCCAGGGAAGGCGAGAAAAACTGTTTTTT.

In its sample, this clone was seen a few times. The CDR3 loop is CASSPGTANSPLHF. The CDR3 nucleotides read TGTGCCAGCAGCCCGGGGACAGCCAATTCACCCCTCCACTTT. This chain connects TRBV4-2 to TRBJ1-6; TRBD1 aligns across 7 bases. Trimming took 4 bases from V and 7 from J; bases not matched to a gene: 4. Germline V gene lookup returns CDR1 LGHNA and CDR2 YNFKEQ. The CDR3 has 14 residues.

The table lists this clone with a count of one. V and J are TRBV7-9 and TRBJ2-1; D possibly corresponds to TRBD2 (6 bases). From germline, CDR1 is SEHNR and CDR2 FQNEAQ (reference sequence). V was pared by 5 bases and J by 3 bases, with 14 bases between. There are 15 residues in the CDR3. The CDR3 DNA reads as TGTGCCAGCAGCCAGCCGGGACTGAGCTACAATGAGCAGTTCTTC. Protein: CASSQPGLSYNEQFF.

This clone has a handful of counts. The chain uses TRBV2 and TRBJ2-3, with 7 bases identical to TRBD2. CDR1 and CDR2 (germline): SNHLY, FYNNEI. V gave up 7 bases and J gave up 3 bases; unmatched junction bases: 10. The CDR3 runs to 15 residues. The chain's CDR3 is CASTQLTSMTDTQYF. The CDR3 nucleotides are TGTGCCAGCACCCAATTGACTAGCATGACAGATACGCAGTATTTT. The full variable domain, with the rest looked up from reference TRBV2 and TRBJ2-3, is EPEVTQTPSHQVTQMGQEVILRCVPISNHLYFYWYRQILGQKVEFLVSFYNNEISEKSEIFDDQFSVERPDGSNFTLKIRSTKLEDSAMYFCASTQLTSMTDTQYFGPGTRLTVL.

This chain's CDR3 is CAISGGTSGNNEQFF. CDR3 DNA sequence: TGTGCCATCAGTGGGGGGACTAGCGGAAACAATGAGCAGTTCTTC. This chain connects TRBV10-3 to TRBJ2-1, with 11 bases that match TRBD2. V was clipped by 4 bases and J by 5 bases; unmatched bases: 4. The CDR3 contains 15 residues. CDR1 is ENHRY, CDR2 SYGVKD, per germline.

This chain uses TRBV7-9 with TRBJ1-2; 9 bases map to TRBD1. CDR1 and CDR2 from the germline V gene are SEHNR and FQNEAQ (reference sequence). V shed 5 bases, J shed 8 bases, and the junction held 12 bases outside the gene matches. The CDR3 loop spans 15 amino acids. CDR3 protein: CASSPLDRGRGGYTF. The CDR3 DNA sequence: TGTGCCAGCAGCCCGTTGGACAGGGGCCGAGGAGGCTACACCTTC.

The chain joins TRBV19 to TRBJ2-2; 8 bases are shared with TRBD1. J was trimmed by 2 bases and V by 3 bases; bases with no gene match: 8. This CDR3 spans 17 amino acids. Germline V CDR1 and CDR2: LNHDA, SQIVND (reference sequence). The CDR3 sequence: CASSMKWTGTNTGELFF. In nucleotides, the CDR3 is TGTGCCAGTAGTATGAAATGGACAGGGACAAACACCGGGGAGCTGTTTTTT. The full variable domain, with the rest looked up from reference TRBV19 and TRBJ2-2, is DGGITQSPKYLFRKEGQNVTLSCEQNLNHDAMYWYRQDPGQGLRLIYYSQIVNDFQKGDIAEGYSVSREKKESFPLTVTSAQKNPTAFYLCASSMKWTGTNTGELFFGEGSRLTVL.

The V gene is TRBV15, the J gene TRBJ2-5; D unclear. The V and J ends lost 0 bases and 9 bases respectively, with 17 bases between them. Germline assignment: CDR1 LNHNV and CDR2 YYDKDF (reference sequence). The CDR3 is 15 residues long. The CDR3 here is CATSRDVRTYYAQYF. The CDR3, as DNA: TGTGCCACCAGCAGAGATGTCCGGACGTACTACGCCCAGTACTTC.

The gene calls are TRBV6-1 and TRBJ2-1; D gene unclear. Deletions cut 11 bases from V and 0 bases from J, with 11 bases between. Germline lookup yields CDR1 MNHNS and CDR2 SASEGT. The CDR3 length is 13 residues. The CDR3 spells CAGQTSSYNEQFF. In DNA form, the CDR3 reads TGTGCCGGTCAAACAAGCTCCTACAATGAGCAGTTCTTC.